This T cell receptor beta chain is drawn from a study of shared clonotypes between healthy human individuals. On the study more broadly: CD4 naive and memory got three plates each, CD8 naive two, CD8 memory one. Study results and caveats: Limitation of the genetic and exposure-history diversity represented came from the few donors. Compared with memory subsets, naive subsets generally had larger estimated richness.

In the sorted-subset replicate PCRs, approximately 200 ng DNA, roughly 30,000 T cell genomes, was used. Assay used: immunoSEQ multiplex PCR; TCRdb lists only in-frame clones, some missing. Of more than 1.2 million clones listed, about 98.5% are singletons. As for this clone: The target antigen is unknown.

The germline V and J ends were trimmed by 4 bases and 4 bases, with 16 bases remaining between them. The germline CDR1 and CDR2 sequences are MDHEN and SYDVKM. The CDR3 extends over 15 amino acids. This sequence was found in a man aged 25-45 years in good health. Sequenced material: naive CD4+ T cells sorted from blood. Indicated subset: CD45RA+ positively selected. This sequence joins TRBV28 and TRBJ1-2; D is uncertain. The CDR3 bases are TGTGCCAGCAGTTCCACCATTTTAGGATCCTATGGCTACACCTTC. The encoded protein is CASSSTILGSYGYTF.